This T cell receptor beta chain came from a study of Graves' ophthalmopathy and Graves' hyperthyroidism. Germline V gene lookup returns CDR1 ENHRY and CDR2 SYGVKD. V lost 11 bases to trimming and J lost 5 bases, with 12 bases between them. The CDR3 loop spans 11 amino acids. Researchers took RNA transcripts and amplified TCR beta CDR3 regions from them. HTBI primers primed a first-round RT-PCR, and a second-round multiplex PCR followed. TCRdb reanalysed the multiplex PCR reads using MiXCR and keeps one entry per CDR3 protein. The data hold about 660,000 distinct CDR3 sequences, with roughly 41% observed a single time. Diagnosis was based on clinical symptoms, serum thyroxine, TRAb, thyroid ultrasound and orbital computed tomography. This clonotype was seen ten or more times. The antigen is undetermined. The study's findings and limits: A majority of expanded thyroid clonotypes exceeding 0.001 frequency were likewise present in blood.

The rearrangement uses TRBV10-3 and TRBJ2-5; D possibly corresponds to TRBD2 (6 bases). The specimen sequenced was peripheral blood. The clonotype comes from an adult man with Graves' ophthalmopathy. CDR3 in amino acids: CASAAGETQYF. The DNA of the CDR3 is TGTGCCTCGGCGGCGGGGGAGACCCAGTACTTC.